This T cell receptor beta chain appears in the sequencing data of a study of T-cell reconstitution after alpha-beta-depleted transplantation in children. The study, taken as a whole, reports: Expanded graft clones, several hundred of them, were reportedly the source of alpha-beta T cells about two months after transplant.

Unique molecular identifiers were used in preparing the TCRbeta library. One entry per CDR3 protein results from TCRdb running MiXCR on the PCR reads. The sample has some 600,000 distinct CDR3 sequences, roughly 13% seen once. As to this clonotype: The antigen is unknown.

CDR1 and CDR2 (germline): DFQATT, SNEGSKA (reference sequence). J lost 6 bases, V lost 6 bases, and 9 bases had no gene match. The CDR3 has 13 amino acids. The gene calls are TRBV20-1 and TRBJ2-7; 9 nucleotides line up with TRBD2. The starting material was PBMCs, mostly from graft donor cells, obtained 360 days after TCRalphabeta/CD19-depleted stem cell transplant. The TCR sequence derives from a male patient aged 5 to 17 who had a stem cell transplant for acute myeloid leukemia, so the T cells may come from the graft donor. CDR3 sequence (DNA): TGCAGTGCCCTCGCTAGCGGGAACAGCGAGCAGTACTTC. Encoded protein: CSALASGNSEQYF.